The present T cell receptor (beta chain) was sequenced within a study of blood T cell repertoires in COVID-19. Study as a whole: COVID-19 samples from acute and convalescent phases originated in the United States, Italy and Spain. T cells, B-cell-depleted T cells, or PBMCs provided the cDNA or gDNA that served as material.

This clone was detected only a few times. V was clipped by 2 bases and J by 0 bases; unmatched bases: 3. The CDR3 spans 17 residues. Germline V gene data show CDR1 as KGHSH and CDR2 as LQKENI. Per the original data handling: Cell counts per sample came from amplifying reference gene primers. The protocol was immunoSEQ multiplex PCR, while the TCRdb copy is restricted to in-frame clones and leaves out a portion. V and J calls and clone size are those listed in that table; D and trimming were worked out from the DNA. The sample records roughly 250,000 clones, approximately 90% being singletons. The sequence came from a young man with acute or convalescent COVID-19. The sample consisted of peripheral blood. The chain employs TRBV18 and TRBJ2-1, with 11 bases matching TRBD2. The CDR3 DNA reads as TGTGCCAGCTCACCAAAGACTAGCGGGATCTCCTACAATGAGCAGTTCTTC. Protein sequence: CASSPKTSGISYNEQFF. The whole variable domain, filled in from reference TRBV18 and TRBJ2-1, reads NAGVMQNPRHLVRRRGQEARLRCSPMKGHSHVYWYRQLPEEGLKFMVYLQKENIIDESGMPKERFSAEFPKEGPSILRIQQVVRGDSAAYFCASSPKTSGISYNEQFFGPGTRLTVL.